What follows is one T cell receptor (beta chain) and its context. Its antigen is currently unknown. The CDR3 consists of 17 residues. Trimming removed 0 bases from V and 4 bases from J; junction bases left unmatched: 7. The germline CDR1 and CDR2 sequences are SGHRS and YFSETQ. The data were obtained in a study of PD-1 blockade in mismatch repair-deficient tumors. Notes on the study in general: Tumor-resident clones, often undetectable pretreatment in blood, expanded then contracted after pembrolizumab.

The assay was immunoSEQ multiplex PCR, and TCRdb's table has in-frame clones only and misses some. Of around 130,000 clones in the sample, approximately 91% were seen once. The clonotype originates from an adult with mismatch repair-deficient cancer. The V call is TRBV5-1, the J call TRBJ2-3; 11 bases line up with TRBD2. The sample here was peripheral blood, taken approximately 70 weeks after starting pembrolizumab. The CDR3 loop is CASSLALAGGSADTQYF. CDR3 coding DNA: TGCGCCAGCAGCTTGGCCCTAGCGGGAGGATCGGCAGATACGCAGTATTTT.